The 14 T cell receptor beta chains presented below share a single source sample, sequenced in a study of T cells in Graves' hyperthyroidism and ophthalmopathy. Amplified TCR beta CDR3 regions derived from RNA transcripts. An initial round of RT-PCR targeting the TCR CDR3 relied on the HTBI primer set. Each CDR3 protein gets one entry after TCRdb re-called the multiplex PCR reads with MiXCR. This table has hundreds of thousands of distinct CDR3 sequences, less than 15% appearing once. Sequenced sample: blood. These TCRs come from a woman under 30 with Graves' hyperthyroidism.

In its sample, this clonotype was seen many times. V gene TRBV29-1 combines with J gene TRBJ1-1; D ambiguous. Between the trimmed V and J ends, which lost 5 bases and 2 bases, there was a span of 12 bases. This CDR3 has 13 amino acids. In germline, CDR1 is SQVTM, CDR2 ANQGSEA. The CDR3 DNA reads TGCAGCGTTCCGGCAGGAGGAAACACTGAAGCTTTCTTT. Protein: CSVPAGGNTEAFF.

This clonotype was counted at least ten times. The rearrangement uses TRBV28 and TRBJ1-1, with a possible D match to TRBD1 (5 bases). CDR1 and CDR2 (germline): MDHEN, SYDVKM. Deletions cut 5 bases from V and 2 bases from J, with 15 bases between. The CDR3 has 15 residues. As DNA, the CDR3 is TGTGCCAGCAGTGGGTGGGGGGTCCTAAACACTGAAGCTTTCTTT. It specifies CASSGWGVLNTEAFF.

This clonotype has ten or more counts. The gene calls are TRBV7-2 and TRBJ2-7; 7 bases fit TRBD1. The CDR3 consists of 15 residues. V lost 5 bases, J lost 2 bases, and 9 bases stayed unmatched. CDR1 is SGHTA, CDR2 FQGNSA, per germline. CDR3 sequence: CASSPERGRAYEQYF. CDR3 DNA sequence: TGTGCCAGCAGCCCAGAGAGGGGGCGCGCCTACGAGCAGTACTTC.

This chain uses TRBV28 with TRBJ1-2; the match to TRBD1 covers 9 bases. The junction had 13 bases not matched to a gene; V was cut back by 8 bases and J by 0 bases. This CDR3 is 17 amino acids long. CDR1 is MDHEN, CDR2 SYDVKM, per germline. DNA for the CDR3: TGTGCCAGCCACATCCCAGGGGACAGGGTATCTAACTATGGCTACACCTTC. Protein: CASHIPGDRVSNYGYTF.

CDR3 nucleotides: TGTGCCAGCAGTGGGATAAGGGGTAGGACCGGGGAGCTGTTTTTT. It yields the protein CASSGIRGRTGELFF. J is TRBJ2-2 and V is TRBV6-1; TRBD1 is a possible D gene (5 bases). Trimming pared 4 bases from V and 5 bases from J, leaving 14 bases between. Germline lookup yields CDR1 MNHNS and CDR2 SASEGT. This CDR3 is 15 amino acids long.

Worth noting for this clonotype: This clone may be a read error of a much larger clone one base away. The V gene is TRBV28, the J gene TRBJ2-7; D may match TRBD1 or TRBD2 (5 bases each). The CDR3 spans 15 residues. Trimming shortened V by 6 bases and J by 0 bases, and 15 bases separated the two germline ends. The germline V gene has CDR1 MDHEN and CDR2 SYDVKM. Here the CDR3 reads CASSVYQGRSYEQYF. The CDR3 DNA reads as TGTGCCAGCAGCGTATATCAGGGACGCTCCTACGAGCAGTACTTC.

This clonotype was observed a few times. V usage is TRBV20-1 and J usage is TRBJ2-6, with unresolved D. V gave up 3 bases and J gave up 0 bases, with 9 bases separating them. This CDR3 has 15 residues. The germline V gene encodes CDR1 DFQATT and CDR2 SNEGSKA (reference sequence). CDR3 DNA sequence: TGCAGTGCTAGGGCCGCTAGCTCTGGGGCCAACGTCCTGACTTTC. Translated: CSARAASSGANVLTF.

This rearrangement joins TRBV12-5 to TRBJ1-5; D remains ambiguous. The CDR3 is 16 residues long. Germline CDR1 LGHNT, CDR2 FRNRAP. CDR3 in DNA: TGTGCCTACCCTCAACCCCGGGTTGAATCAAATCAGCCCCAGCATTTT. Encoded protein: CAYPQPRVESNQPQHF.

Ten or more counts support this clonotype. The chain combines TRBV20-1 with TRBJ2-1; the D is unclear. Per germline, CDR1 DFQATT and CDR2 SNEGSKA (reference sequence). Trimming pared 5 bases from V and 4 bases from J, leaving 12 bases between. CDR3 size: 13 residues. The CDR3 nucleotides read TGCAGTGCTGGACGTAGAAATTACAATGAGCAGTTCTTC. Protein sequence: CSAGRRNYNEQFF.

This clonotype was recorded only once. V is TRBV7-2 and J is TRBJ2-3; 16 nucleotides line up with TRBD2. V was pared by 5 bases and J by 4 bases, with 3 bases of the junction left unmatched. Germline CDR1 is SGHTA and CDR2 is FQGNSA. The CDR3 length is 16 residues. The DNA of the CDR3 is TGTGCCAGCAGCCAGGGACTAGCGGGAGGGTCAGATACGCAGTATTTT. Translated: CASSQGLAGGSDTQYF.

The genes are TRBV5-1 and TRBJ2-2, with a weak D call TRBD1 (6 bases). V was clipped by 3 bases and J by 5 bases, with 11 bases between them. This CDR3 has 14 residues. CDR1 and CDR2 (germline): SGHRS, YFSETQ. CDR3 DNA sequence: TGCGCCAGCAGCTCATTCCAGGGGACCGGGGAGCTGTTTTTT. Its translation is CASSSFQGTGELFF.

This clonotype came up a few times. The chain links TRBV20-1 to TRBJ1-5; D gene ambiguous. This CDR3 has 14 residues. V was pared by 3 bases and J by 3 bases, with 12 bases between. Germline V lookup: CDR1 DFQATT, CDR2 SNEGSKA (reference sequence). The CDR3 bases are TGCAGTGCTAGGACCAGTGGGAACAATCAGCCCCAGCATTTT. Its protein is CSARTSGNNQPQHF.

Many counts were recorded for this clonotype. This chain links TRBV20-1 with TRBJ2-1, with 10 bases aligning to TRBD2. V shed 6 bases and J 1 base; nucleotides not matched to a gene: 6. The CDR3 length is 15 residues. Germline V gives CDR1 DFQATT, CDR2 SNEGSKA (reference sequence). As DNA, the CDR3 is TGCAGTGCCCGGCTAGCGGGAGATTCCTACAATGAGCAGTTCTTC. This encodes CSARLAGDSYNEQFF.

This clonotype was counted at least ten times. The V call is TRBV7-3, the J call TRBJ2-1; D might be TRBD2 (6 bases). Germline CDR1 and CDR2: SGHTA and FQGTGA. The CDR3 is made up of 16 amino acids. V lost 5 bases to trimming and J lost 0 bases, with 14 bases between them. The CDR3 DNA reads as TGTGCCAGCAGCGCCATTAGCGGAAGCTCCTACAATGAGCAGTTCTTC. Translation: CASSAISGSSYNEQFF.